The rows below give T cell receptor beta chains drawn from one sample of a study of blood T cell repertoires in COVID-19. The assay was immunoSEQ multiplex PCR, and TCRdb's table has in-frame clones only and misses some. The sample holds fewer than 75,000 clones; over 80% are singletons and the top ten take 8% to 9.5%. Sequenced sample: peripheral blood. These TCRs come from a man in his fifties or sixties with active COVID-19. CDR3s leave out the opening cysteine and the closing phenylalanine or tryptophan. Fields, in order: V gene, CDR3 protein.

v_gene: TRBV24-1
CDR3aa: AGGPGVGNQPQH

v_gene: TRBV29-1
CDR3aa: SVEDQVIQGYT

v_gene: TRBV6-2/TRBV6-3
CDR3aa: ASSRRLAGKDTDTQY

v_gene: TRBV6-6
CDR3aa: ASRGTGVPHT

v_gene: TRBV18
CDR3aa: ASSPGGSYEQY

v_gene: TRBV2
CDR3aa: ASSPGEAYEQY

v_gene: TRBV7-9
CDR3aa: ASSLAQTGHGYGYT

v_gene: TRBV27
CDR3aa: ASSPAGGRSGNTIY

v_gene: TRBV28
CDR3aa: ASSFNRGSNEQY

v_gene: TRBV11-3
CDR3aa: ASSLAGGPAEQF

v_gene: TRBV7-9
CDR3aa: ASSVGLADQETQY

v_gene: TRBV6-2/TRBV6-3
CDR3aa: ASSPRRVRGLYQPQH

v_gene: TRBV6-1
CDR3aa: ASSDLGAASLGSRAYEQY

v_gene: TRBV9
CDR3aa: ASSGTASGRAGDEQF